This T cell receptor (beta chain) was profiled in a study of blood T cell repertoires in COVID-19. Study-level background: The cDNA or gDNA used as material had been derived from T cells, B-cell-depleted T cells, or PBMCs.

The CDR3 is made up of 16 amino acids. V lost 5 bases, J lost 0 bases, and 6 bases stayed unmatched. Germline V CDR1 and CDR2: MNHNY, SVGAGI (reference sequence). TCRdb's table, derived via immunoSEQ multiplex PCR, lists solely in-frame clones and lacks some. The profile shows 150,000 to 200,000 clones, 60% to 85% of them singletons. The sequenced sample consisted of peripheral blood. The chain is built from TRBV6-6 and TRBJ2-7; TRBD1 matches 11 bases. This sequence was found in a man aged 55 to 70 with active or convalescent COVID-19. The CDR3 nucleotides are TGTGCCAGCAGTCACGGGGGACAGGGGGGCTCCTACGAGCAGTACTTC. Translated, it gives CASSHGGQGGSYEQYF.